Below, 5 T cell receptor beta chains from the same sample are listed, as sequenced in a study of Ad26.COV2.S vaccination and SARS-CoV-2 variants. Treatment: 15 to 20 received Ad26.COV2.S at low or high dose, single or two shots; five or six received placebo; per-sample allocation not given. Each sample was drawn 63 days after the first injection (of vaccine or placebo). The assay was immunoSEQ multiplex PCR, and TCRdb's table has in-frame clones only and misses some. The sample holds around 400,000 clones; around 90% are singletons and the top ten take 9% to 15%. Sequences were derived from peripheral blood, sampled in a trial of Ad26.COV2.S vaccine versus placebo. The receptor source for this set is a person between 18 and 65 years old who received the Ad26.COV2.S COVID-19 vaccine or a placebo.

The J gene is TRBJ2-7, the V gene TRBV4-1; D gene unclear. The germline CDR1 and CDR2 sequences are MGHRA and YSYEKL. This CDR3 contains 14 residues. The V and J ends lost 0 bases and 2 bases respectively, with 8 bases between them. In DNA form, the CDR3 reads TGCGCCAGCAGCCAAGAACCGAGAGCCTACGAGCAGTACTTC. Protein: CASSQEPRAYEQYF.

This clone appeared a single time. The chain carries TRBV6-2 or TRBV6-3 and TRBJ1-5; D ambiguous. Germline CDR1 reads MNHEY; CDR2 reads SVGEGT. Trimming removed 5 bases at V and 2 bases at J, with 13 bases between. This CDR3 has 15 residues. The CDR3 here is CASSPVRSRNQPQHF. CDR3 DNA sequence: TGTGCCAGCAGTCCCGTTAGGAGCCGCAATCAGCCCCAGCATTTT.

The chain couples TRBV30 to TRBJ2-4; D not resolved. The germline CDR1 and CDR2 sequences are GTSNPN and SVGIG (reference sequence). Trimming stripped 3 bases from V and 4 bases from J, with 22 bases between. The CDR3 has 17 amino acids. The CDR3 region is CAWSDPISGLVKNIQYF. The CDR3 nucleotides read TGTGCCTGGAGCGACCCTATTTCAGGCCTCGTGAAAAACATTCAGTACTTC.

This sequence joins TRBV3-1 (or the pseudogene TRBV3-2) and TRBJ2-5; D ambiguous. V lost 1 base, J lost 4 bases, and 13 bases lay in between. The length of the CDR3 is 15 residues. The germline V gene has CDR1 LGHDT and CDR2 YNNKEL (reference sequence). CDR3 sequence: CASSQVSIERETQYF. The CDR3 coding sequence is TGTGCCAGCAGCCAAGTCTCTATAGAGAGAGAGACCCAGTACTTC.

CDR3 in DNA: TGTGCCAGCAGTTACGCGGGAGGGAGAGGTTACGAGCAGTACTTC. Amino acids: CASSYAGGRGYEQYF. The chain combines TRBV6-5 with TRBJ2-7, with 9 bases fitting TRBD2. The CDR3 totals 15 residues. Trimming removed 2 bases from V and 4 bases from J; junction bases left unmatched: 6. In germline, CDR1 is MNHEY, CDR2 SVGAGI.